This T cell receptor beta chain derives from a study of molecular identifiers for immune sequencing clone quantification. As for the study in general: In replicates, the authors split RNA from around 20,000 or 100,000 naive CD8 cells five ways and sequenced four.

Each CDR3 protein is one row after TCRdb ran MiXCR on the PCR reads. The repertoire consists of roughly 630,000 distinct CDR3 sequences, with about 25% occurring once and the leading ten covering 0.7% to 0.95%. Whole-study findings and limits: Highly expanded clone sizes could be underestimated through barcode sharing by identical TCR molecules.

Libraries from naive CD8 cells were generated from roughly 18,000 to 920,000 sorted cells (with 10%, 30% or 50% RNA). Naive CD8 T cells were FACS-sorted by CD8+CD4-CCR7+CD45RA+ markers. The CDR3 totals 18 residues. Germline V gives CDR1 SGHTA, CDR2 FQGNSA. A remark on this clonotype: Antigen: not known. At one end, the junction sequence differs from germline, possibly due to a read error.

This TCR derives from a human donor in good health. Some libraries in this study had Jurkat cell RNA spiked in. The sample consisted of naive CD8+ T cells from blood, with Jurkat cell RNA spiked in. Subset specified: FACS-sorted CD8+CD4-CCR7+CD45RA+ naive T cells. The chain is built from TRBV7-2 and TRBJ2-4; D is tentatively TRBD1 or TRBD2 (6 bases each). The CDR3 coding sequence is TGTGCCCGCAGCCTGCTTCTAAGGACAGAACTAGCCAAAAACATACAGTACTTC. Amino acids: CARSLLLRTELAKNIQYF. Together with reference TRBV7-2 and TRBJ2-4, the CDR3 gives the full variable domain: GAGVSQSPSNKVTEKGKDVELRCDPISGHTALYWYRQSLGQGLEFLIYFQGNSAPDKSGLPSDRFSAERTGGSVSTLTIQRTQQEDSAVYLCARSLLLRTELAKNIQYFGAGTRLSVL.